A selection of T cell receptor beta chains follows, all from one sample in a study of technical replicates of blood from several donors. Sequenced by immunoSEQ multiplex PCR; TCRdb stores in-frame clones only, minus some. The data contain about 56,000 clones, roughly 95% of them seen just once; the ten biggest clones take up around 4%. Sequences were obtained from PBMCs. The receptor source for this set is a human donor in good health. Some clones in this sample may be carry-over from other donors' samples. The CDR3 runs from the conserved cysteine through the conserved F or W. The D gene is left open where the match is weak. The size of a clone is reported for some rows only, either as once, few or many, or as a class for expanded clones.

>TRBJ2-1|TRBD2|TRBV9|.
TGTGCCAGCAGCGTAGGACTAGCGGGGGGAAAAGACAATGAGCAGTTCTTC
CASSVGLAGGKDNEQFF
>TRBJ2-7|TRBD2|TRBV4-2|.
TGTGCCAGCAGCCAAGAGGCTAGCGGAAGGGAGCAGTACTTC
CASSQEASGREQYF
>TRBJ2-1|.|TRBV9|.
TGTGCCAGCAGCGAGAACCCTAGAAGCTCCTACAATGAGCAGTTCTTC
CASSENPRSSYNEQFF
>TRBJ1-1|.|TRBV7-9|.
TGTGCCAGCAGGCCTGAAAAAAGGGGGACTGAAGCTTTCTTT
CASRPEKRGTEAFF
>TRBJ2-1|TRBD1|TRBV19|.
TGTGCCAGTCACGGGTGGACAGGGTACAATGAGCAGTTCTTC
CASHGWTGYNEQFF
>TRBJ1-1|.|TRBV7-2|.
TGTGCCAGCAGCTTGGGGGCCGGCTGGGCTTTCTTT
CASSLGAGWAFF
>TRBJ2-5|.|TRBV19|.
TGTGCCAGTAGTAACAGACAAGAGACCCAGTACTTC
CASSNRQETQYF
>TRBJ1-1|TRBD1|TRBV19|.
TGTGCCAGTAGTATAGGGGGACAGGGGATTGGAGCTTTCTTT
CASSIGGQGIGAFF
>TRBJ2-7|TRBD1|TRBV19|.
TGTGCCAGTACCAAGAGACAGGGAAACTACGAGCAGTACTTC
CASTKRQGNYEQYF
>TRBJ1-1|.|TRBV21-1|.
TGTGCCAGCAGCAATTGGACAGGGGGCACTGAAGCTTTCTTT
CASSNWTGGTEAFF
>TRBJ2-5|TRBD2|TRBV6-5|.
TGTGCCAGCAGGGTAGGGGAGCGGGGGGGGACCCAGTACTTC
CASRVGERGGTQYF
>TRBJ1-1|.|TRBV15|.
TGTGCCACCAGCAGAGGGAGTAACACTGAAGCTTTCTTT
CATSRGSNTEAFF
>TRBJ2-1|.|TRBV6-4|.
TGTGCCAGCAGTGACTACGCGGGTTACAATGAGCAGTTCTTC
CASSDYAGYNEQFF
>TRBJ2-7|.|TRBV7-9|.
TGTGCCAGCAGCAGCCGGACAGGAGGGACCTACGAGCAGTACTTC
CASSSRTGGTYEQYF
>TRBJ1-2|TRBD1|TRBV7-8|.
TGTGCCAGCAGCTCCGGGACAGGGACCACTAACTATGGCTACACCTTC
CASSSGTGTTNYGYTF
>TRBJ2-7|TRBD1|TRBV4-2|.
TGTGCCAGCAGCCAAGAAGGGGACAGGGACACCTACGAGCAGTACTTC
CASSQEGDRDTYEQYF
>TRBJ1-2|TRBD1|TRBV4-1|.
TGCGCCAGCAGCCAAGAAAGGGACAGGGGATATGGCTACACCTTC
CASSQERDRGYGYTF
>TRBJ2-5|TRBD1|TRBV5-4|.
TGTGCCAGCAGCGGGGGACAGGGGGCGCAGGAGACCCAGTACTTC
CASSGGQGAQETQYF
>TRBJ2-7|.|TRBV15|.
TGTGCCACCAGCAGAGATGGCCGCTACGAGCAGTACTTC
CATSRDGRYEQYF
>TRBJ1-1|.|TRBV6-4|.
TGTGCCAGCAGTGATGAGGGTGGTACTGAAGCTTTCTTT
CASSDEGGTEAFF
>TRBJ2-1|.|TRBV5-1|medium-sized
TGCGCCAGCAGCTTGGGTGGAGGCTACAATGAGCAGTTCTTC
CASSLGGGYNEQFF
>TRBJ1-1|.|TRBV27|.
TGTGCCAGCAAACCCTTCACGGGGACTGAAGCTTTCTTT
CASKPFTGTEAFF
>TRBJ1-1|TRBD1|TRBV11-2|.
TGTGCCAGCAGCACCCTGACAGGGGGGCCGAACACTGAAGCTTTCTTT
CASSTLTGGPNTEAFF
>TRBJ1-2|TRBD1|TRBV5-4|.
TGTGCCAGCAGACGACAGGGGGCGCCCGGCTACACCTTC
CASRRQGAPGYTF
>TRBJ2-3|.|TRBV29-1|few
TGCAGCGTCCCGGGATTTATAGATACGCAGTATTTT
CSVPGFIDTQYF
>TRBJ2-3|.|TRBV6-1|.
TGTGCCAGCAGTGAGAGGCGGGGCCTCACAGATACGCAGTATTTT
CASSERRGLTDTQYF
>TRBJ2-1|.|TRBV4-3|.
TGCGCCAGCAGCCAAGACTTCCTAGGATACTCCTACAATGAGCAGTTCTTC
CASSQDFLGYSYNEQFF
>TRBJ2-1|TRBD2|TRBV27|.
TGTGCCAGCAGTTTCCGCCTAGCGGGCAATGAGCAGTTCTTC
CASSFRLAGNEQFF
>TRBJ1-1|TRBD1|TRBV20-1|few
TGCAGTGCCCGGACAGGGGGTGAAGCTTTCTTT
CSARTGGEAFF
>TRBJ1-4|.|TRBV7-9|.
TGTGCCAGCAGCTTAGGGGACATCATTAATGAAAAACTGTTTTTT
CASSLGDIINEKLFF
>TRBJ2-7|TRBD1|TRBV29-1|.
TGCAGCGTTTTCGGACAGGGGCTTGGGCAGCAGTACTTC
CSVFGQGLGQQYF
>TRBJ2-2|TRBD2|TRBV19|.
TGTGCCGTCCGGCTAGCGGGAGGAACCGGGGAGCTGTTTTTT
CAVRLAGGTGELFF
>TRBJ1-2|TRBD1|TRBV5-4|.
TGTGCCAGCAGCTTGCTCCTACAGGGGCCCGGCTACACCTTC
CASSLLLQGPGYTF
>TRBJ2-1|TRBD2|TRBV5-4|.
TGTGCCAGCAGCTTGGGGACTAGCGGCTCCTACAATGAGCAGTTCTTC
CASSLGTSGSYNEQFF
>TRBJ2-3|.|TRBV7-9|.
TGTGCCAGCAGCCGGGGGTCGGGGGAGTCGCGTACAGATACGCAGTATTTT
CASSRGSGESRTDTQYF
>TRBJ2-6|.|TRBV6-1|once
TGTGCCAGCAGTGACATGCGGGGTGCGGGAGGGGCCAACGTCCTGACTTTC
CASSDMRGAGGANVLTF
>TRBJ1-3|.|TRBV5-4|.
TGTGCCAGCAGCTTGGGGCACGGAAACACCATATATTTT
CASSLGHGNTIYF
>TRBJ1-6|.|TRBV7-2|.
TGTGCCAGCAGCTTATATTCCTATAATTCACCCCTCCACTTT
CASSLYSYNSPLHF
>TRBJ1-5|.|TRBV5-4|.
TGTGCCAGCAGCTTCGATCCAGACAATCAGCCCCAGCATTTT
CASSFDPDNQPQHF
>TRBJ2-2|TRBD2|TRBV10-3|.
TGTGCCATCAGACCTGGGACTAGCGGGACGAACACCGGGGAGCTGTTTTTT
CAIRPGTSGTNTGELFF
>TRBJ1-6|TRBD1|TRBV27|.
TGTGCCAGCAGTTCAGGACAGGGGTGGGGATCCTATAATTCACCCCTCCACTTT
CASSSGQGWGSYNSPLHF
>TRBJ2-3|.|TRBV11-3|.
TGTGCCAGCAGCCCCGAGGGCGGAGGCACAGATACGCAGTATTTT
CASSPEGGGTDTQYF
>TRBJ1-1|.|TRBV6-5|.
TGTGCCAGCAGGCAGGGGAACACTGAAGCTTTCTTT
CASRQGNTEAFF
>TRBJ1-2|TRBD1|TRBV7-3|.
TGTGCCAGCAGCCGCGGGACAGGGGGGTCACTAGAGGGCTACACCTTC
CASSRGTGGSLEGYTF